This TCR beta chain was sequenced in a study of blood T cell repertoires in COVID-19. Turning to the study itself: Acute-phase and convalescent COVID-19 samples originated in the United States, Italy and Spain. Sample material is recorded as cDNA or gDNA derived from T cells, B-cell-depleted T cells, or PBMCs.

Participants came from about 23 US areas, aged about 18 to 100 years. The study assigned cohorts using participant-reported clinical history. Germline CDR1 is MNHEY and CDR2 is SVGAGI. This CDR3 spans 16 amino acids. Trimming took off 0 bases at V and 2 bases at J, with 14 bases between the two ends. Assay: immunoSEQ multiplex PCR; the TCRdb copy retains only in-frame clones and omits some. The sample has hundreds of thousands of clones, more than 75% seen once. The gene calls are TRBV6-5 and TRBJ2-7, with D possibly being TRBD2 (6 bases). Sequenced sample: PBMCs or T cells enriched from blood (not recorded which). The receptor comes from a middle-aged woman with acute COVID-19. The CDR3 nucleotides read TGTGCCAGCAGTTACTCGGAGGGCCAAATCCCCTACGAGCAGTACTTC. As protein: CASSYSEGQIPYEQYF.